This entry is about one T cell receptor (beta chain). The data were obtained in a study of OX40 agonist ivuxolimab in advanced cancers. Clones were sequenced by immunoSEQ multiplex PCR, and TCRdb holds only the in-frame ones, with some missing. The sample consists of 30,000 to 35,000 clones, 84% of them appearing once. Germline lookup yields CDR1 SGHDN and CDR2 FVKESK. V lost 0 bases and J 2 bases, leaving 10 bases between the germline ends. The CDR3 is 15 residues long. The clonotype originates from an adult with an advanced solid tumor such as melanoma, head and neck, liver or kidney cancer. The sample was CD4+ or CD8+ T cells sorted from blood, taken in a trial of the OX40 agonist ivuxolimab. The rearrangement links TRBV14 to TRBJ1-2, with D unresolved. The CDR3, as DNA: TGTGCCAGCAGCCAAGATGGGTTGTTCAACTATGGCTACACCTTC. It yields the protein CASSQDGLFNYGYTF.